This TCR beta chain is drawn from a study of blood T cell repertoires in COVID-19. Study details: Sites across the United States, Italy and Spain contributed samples from acute and convalescent COVID-19. From T cells, B-cell-depleted T cells, or PBMCs came the material, which was cDNA or gDNA.

Germline assignment: CDR1 WNHNN and CDR2 SYGVQD (reference sequence). CDR3 length: 17 residues. V was clipped by 5 bases and J by 4 bases; unmatched bases: 14. Study processing details: Estimates of nucleated cell counts were drawn from the amplification of reference gene primers. Method: immunoSEQ multiplex PCR; TCRdb's copy keeps in-frame clones and lacks some. The DNA was the basis for D and trimming; V, J and clone size are from that table. The sample holds roughly 40,000 clones, over 90% seen once. The sequence was collected from a human donor in a cohort sampled during active COVID-19. The chain has TRBV10-1 and TRBJ1-2, with 9 bases that match TRBD1. The sample taken for sequencing was peripheral blood. As DNA, the CDR3 is TGCGCCAGCAGTCTCAAACCGGACAGGGGCCGGCCCTATGGCTACACCTTC. It translates to CASSLKPDRGRPYGYTF.